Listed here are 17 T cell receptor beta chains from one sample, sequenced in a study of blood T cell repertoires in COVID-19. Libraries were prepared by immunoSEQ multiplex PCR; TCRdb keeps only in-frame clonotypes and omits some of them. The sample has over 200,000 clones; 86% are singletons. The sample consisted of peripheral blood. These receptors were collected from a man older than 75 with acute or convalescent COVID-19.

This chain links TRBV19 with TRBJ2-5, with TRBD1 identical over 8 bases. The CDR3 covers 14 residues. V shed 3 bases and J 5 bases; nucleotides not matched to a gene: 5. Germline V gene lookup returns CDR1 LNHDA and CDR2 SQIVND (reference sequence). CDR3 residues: CASSIQGARETQYF. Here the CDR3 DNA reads TGTGCCAGTAGTATCCAGGGGGCGCGTGAGACCCAGTACTTC. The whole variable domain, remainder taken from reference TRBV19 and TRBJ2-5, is DGGITQSPKYLFRKEGQNVTLSCEQNLNHDAMYWYRQDPGQGLRLIYYSQIVNDFQKGDIAEGYSVSREKKESFPLTVTSAQKNPTAFYLCASSIQGARETQYFGPGTRLLVL.

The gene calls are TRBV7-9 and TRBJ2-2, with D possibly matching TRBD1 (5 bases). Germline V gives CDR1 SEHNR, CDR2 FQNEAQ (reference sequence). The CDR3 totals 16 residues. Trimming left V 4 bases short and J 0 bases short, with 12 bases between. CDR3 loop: CASSSGHIANTGELFF. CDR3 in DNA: TGTGCCAGCAGCTCCGGACATATCGCGAACACCGGGGAGCTGTTTTTT.

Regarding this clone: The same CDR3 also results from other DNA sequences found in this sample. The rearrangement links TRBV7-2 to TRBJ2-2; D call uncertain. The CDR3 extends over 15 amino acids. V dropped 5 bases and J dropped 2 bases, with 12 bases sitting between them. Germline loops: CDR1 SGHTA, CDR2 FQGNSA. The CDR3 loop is CASSLAVTNTGELFF. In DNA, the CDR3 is TGTGCCAGCAGCCTTGCGGTCACAAACACCGGGGAGCTGTTTTTT. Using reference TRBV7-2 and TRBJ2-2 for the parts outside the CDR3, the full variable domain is GAGVSQSPSNKVTEKGKDVELRCDPISGHTALYWYRQSLGQGLEFLIYFQGNSAPDKSGLPSDRFSAERTGGSVSTLTIQRTQQEDSAVYLCASSLAVTNTGELFFGEGSRLTVL.

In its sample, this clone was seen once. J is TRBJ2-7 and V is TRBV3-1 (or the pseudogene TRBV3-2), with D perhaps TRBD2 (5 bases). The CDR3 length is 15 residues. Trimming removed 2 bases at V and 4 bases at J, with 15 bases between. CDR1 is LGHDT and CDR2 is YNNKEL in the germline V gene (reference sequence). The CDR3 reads CASSQRSREGYEQYV. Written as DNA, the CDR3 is TGTGCCAGCAGCCAAAGAAGTCGTGAGGGATACGAGCAGTACGTC.

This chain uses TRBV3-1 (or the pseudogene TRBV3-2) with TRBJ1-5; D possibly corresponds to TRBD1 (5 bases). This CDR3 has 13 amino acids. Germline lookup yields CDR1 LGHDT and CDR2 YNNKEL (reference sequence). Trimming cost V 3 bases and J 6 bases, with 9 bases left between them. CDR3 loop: CASSHGTLQPQHF. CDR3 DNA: TGTGCCAGCAGCCACGGGACTCTTCAGCCCCAGCATTTT.

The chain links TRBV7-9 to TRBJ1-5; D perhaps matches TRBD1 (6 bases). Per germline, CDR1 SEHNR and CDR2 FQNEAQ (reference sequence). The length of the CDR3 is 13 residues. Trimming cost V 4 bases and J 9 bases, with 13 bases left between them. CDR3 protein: CASSSRGGGPQHF. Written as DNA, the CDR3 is TGTGCCAGCAGCTCCAGGGGCGGAGGGCCCCAGCATTTT.

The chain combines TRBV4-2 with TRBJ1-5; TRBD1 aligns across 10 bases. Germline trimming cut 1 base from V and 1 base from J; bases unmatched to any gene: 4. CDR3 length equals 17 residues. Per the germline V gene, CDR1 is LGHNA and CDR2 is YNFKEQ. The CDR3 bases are TGTGCCAGCAGCCAAGTGGGGACAGGGGTAAGCAATCAGCCCCAGCATTTT. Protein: CASSQVGTGVSNQPQHF.

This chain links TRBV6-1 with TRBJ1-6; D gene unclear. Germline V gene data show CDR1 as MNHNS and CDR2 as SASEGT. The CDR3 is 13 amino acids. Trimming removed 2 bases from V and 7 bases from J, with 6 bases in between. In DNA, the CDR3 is TGTGCCAGCAGTGAAAATCCAAATTCACCCCTCCACTTT. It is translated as CASSENPNSPLHF.

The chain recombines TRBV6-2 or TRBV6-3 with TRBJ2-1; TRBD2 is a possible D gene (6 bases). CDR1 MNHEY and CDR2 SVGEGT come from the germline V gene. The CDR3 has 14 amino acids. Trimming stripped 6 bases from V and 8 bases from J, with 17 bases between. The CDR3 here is CASSTAGGGHEQFF. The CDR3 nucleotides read TGTGCCAGCAGCACCGCCGGTGGAGGGCATGAGCAGTTCTTC.

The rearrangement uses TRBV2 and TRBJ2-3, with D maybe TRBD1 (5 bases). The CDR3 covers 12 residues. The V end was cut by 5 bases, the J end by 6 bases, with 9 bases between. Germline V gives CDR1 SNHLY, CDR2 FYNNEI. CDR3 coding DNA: TGTGCCAGCAGTCCTGGGGCGGATACGCAGTATTTT. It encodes CASSPGADTQYF.

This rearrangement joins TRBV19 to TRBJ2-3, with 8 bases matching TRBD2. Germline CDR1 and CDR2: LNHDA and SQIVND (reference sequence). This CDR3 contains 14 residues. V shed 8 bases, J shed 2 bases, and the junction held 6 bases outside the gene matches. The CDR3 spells CASRGLDITDTQYF. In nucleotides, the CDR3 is TGTGCCAGTCGGGGACTAGACATCACAGATACGCAGTATTTT. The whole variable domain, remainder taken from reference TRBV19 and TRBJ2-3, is DGGITQSPKYLFRKEGQNVTLSCEQNLNHDAMYWYRQDPGQGLRLIYYSQIVNDFQKGDIAEGYSVSREKKESFPLTVTSAQKNPTAFYLCASRGLDITDTQYFGPGTRLTVL.

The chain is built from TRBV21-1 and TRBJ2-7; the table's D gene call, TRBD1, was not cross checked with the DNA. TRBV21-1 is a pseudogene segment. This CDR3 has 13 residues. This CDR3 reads CASGCQGAYEQYV. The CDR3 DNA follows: TGTGCCAGCGGGTGCCAGGGGGCCTACGAGCAGTACGTC.

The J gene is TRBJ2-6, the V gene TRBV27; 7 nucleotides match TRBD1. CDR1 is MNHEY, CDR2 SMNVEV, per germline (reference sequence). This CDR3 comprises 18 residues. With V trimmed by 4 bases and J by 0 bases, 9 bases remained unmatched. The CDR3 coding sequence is TGTGCCAGCAGTTCGTACGACAGGGTGCCCTCTGGGGCCAACGTCCTGACTTTC. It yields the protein CASSSYDRVPSGANVLTF.

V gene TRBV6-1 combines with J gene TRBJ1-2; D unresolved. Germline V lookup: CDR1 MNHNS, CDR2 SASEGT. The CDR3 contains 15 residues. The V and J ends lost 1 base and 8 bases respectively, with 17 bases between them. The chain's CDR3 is CASSEEGSALAGYTF. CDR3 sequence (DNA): TGTGCCAGCAGTGAAGAGGGCTCGGCTTTAGCGGGCTACACCTTC.

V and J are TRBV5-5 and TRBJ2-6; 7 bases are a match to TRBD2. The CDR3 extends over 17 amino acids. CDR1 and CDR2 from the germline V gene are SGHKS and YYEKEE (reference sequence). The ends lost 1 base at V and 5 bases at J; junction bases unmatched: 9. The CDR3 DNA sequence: TGTGCCAGCAGCTTGTCATCAGGGAGGGAAAGGGCCAACGTCCTGACTTTC. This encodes CASSLSSGRERANVLTF.

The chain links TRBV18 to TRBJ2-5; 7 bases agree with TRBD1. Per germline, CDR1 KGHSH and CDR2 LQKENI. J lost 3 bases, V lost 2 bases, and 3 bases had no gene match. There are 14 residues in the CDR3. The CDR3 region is CASSPVGTEETQYF. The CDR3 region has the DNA TGTGCCAGCTCACCAGTCGGGACAGAAGAGACCCAGTACTTC.

CDR3 bases: TGCGCCAGCAGCTTGTTAGGGCTAGCGGGAGGGGGAAATGACGGCGAGCAGTACTTC. This gives the protein CASSLLGLAGGGNDGEQYF. This chain uses TRBV5-1 with TRBJ2-7; 12 bases are shared with TRBD2. With 1 base clipped from V and 6 bases from J, the junction kept 17 bases outside the gene matches. In germline, CDR1 is SGHRS, CDR2 YFSETQ. CDR3 length equals 19 residues.